The following is a T cell receptor (beta chain) sequence with its context. Its specificity is not known. This specimen belongs to a study of blood T cells in healthy people across ages. Study outcomes and limitations: Diversity of TCR beta per million T cells declined in a roughly linear way with age. Unsorted PBMCs blocked a conclusive comparison of naive and antigen-experienced cells. The CMV status of each donor remained undetermined, and this could have confounded shifts in expanded clonotypes.

A second PCR, run for about 7 to 11 cycles, used a sample-barcoded 5' primer plus a J-beta primer mix. Using its own MiXCR run on the 5' RACE reads, TCRdb lists one record per CDR3 protein. The sample lists hundreds of thousands of distinct CDR3 sequences, 32% occurring once. At least 6 micrograms of total RNA were extracted per sample. Germline V lookup: CDR1 DFQATT, CDR2 SNEGSKA (reference sequence). V was clipped by 6 bases and J by 7 bases, with 12 bases between them. The CDR3 is made up of 11 amino acids. The sequence came from an elderly woman in good health. Sequenced material: blood. The chain carries TRBV20-1 and TRBJ1-2; D is possibly TRBD1 (5 bases). CDR3 sequence (DNA): TGCAGTGCCGGCAGGGAGGCTGGCTACACCTTC. This codes for CSAGREAGYTF.